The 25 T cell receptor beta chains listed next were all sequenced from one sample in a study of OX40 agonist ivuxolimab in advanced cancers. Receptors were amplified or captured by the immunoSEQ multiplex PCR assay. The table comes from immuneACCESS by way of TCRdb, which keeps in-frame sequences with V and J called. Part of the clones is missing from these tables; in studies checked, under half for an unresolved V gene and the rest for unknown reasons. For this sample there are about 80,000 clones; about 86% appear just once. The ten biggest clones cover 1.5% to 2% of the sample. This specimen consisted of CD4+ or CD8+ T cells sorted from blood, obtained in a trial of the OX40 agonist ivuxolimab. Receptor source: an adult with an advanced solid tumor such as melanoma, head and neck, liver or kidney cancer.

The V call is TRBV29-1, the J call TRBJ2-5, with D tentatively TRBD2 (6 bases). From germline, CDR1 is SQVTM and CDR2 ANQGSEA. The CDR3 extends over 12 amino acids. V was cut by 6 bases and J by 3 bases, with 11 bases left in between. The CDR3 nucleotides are TGCAGCGTGCTCCCGGGGGAAGAGACCCAGTACTTC. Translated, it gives CSVLPGEETQYF.

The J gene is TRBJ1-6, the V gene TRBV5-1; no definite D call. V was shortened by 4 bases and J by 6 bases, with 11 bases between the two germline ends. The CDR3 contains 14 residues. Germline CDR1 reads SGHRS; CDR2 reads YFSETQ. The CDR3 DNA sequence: TGCGCCAGCAGCATGGATGCCTCTAATTCACCCCTCCACTTT. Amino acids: CASSMDASNSPLHF.

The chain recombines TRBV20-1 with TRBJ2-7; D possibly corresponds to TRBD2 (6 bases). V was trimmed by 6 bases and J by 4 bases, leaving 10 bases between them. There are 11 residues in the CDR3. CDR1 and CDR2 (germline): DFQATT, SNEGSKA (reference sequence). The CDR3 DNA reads TGCAGTGCGCGGCGGGATTACGAGCAGTACTTC. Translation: CSARRDYEQYF.

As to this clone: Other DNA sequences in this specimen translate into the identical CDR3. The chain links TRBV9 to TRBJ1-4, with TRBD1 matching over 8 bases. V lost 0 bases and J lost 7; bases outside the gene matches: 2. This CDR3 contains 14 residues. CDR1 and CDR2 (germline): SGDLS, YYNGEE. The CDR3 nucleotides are TGTGCCAGCAGCGTAGGACAGGGGCGTGAAAAACTGTTTTTT. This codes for CASSVGQGREKLFF. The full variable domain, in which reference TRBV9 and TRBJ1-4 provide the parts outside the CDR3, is DSGVTQTPKHLITATGQRVTLRCSPRSGDLSVYWYQQSLDQGLQFLIQYYNGEERAKGNILERFSAQQFPDLHSELNLSSLELGDSALYFCASSVGQGREKLFFGSGTQLSVL.

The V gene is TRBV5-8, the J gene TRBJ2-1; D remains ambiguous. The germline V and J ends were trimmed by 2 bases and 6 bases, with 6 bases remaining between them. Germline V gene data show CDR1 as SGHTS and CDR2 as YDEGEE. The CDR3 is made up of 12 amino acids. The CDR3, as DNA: TGTGCCAGCAGCTTCAAGCTCAATGAGCAGTTCTTC. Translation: CASSFKLNEQFF. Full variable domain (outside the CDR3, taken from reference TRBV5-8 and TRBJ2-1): EAGVTQSPTHLIKTRGQQATLRCSPISGHTSVYWYQQALGLGLQFLLWYDEGEERNRGNFPPRFSGRQFPNYSSELNVNALELEDSALYLCASSFKLNEQFFGPGTRLTVL.

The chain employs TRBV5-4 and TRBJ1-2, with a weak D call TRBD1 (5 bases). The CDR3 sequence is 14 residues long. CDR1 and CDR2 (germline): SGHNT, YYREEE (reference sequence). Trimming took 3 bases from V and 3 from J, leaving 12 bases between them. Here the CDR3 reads CASSSGLRDYGYTF. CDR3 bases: TGTGCCAGCAGCTCGGGACTGAGGGACTATGGCTACACCTTC.

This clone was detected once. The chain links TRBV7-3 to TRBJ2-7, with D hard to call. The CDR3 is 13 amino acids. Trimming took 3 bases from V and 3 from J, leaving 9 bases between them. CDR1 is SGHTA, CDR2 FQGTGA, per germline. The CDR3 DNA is TGTGCCAGCAGCTTTTCAGTGAACTACGAGCAGTACTTC. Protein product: CASSFSVNYEQYF.

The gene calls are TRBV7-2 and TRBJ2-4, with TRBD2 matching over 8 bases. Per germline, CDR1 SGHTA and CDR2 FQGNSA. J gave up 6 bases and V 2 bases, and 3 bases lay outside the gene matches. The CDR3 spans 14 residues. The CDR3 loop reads CASSLPSGLNIQYF. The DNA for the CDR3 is TGTGCCAGCAGCTTACCTAGCGGGCTAAACATTCAGTACTTC.

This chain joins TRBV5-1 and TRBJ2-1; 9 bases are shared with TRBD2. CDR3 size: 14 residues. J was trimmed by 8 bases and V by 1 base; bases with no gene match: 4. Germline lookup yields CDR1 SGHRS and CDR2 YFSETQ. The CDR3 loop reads CASSLIAGADEQFF. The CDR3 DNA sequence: TGCGCCAGCAGCTTGATAGCGGGGGCCGATGAGCAGTTCTTC.

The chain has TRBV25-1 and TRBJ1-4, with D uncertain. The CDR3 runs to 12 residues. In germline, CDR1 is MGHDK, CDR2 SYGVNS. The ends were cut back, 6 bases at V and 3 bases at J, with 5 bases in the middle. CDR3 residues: CASRSANEKLFF. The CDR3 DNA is TGTGCCAGCAGGAGTGCTAATGAAAAACTGTTTTTT. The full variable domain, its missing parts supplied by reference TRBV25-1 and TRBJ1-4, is EADIYQTPRYLVIGTGKKITLECSQTMGHDKMYWYQQDPGMELHLIHYSYGVNSTEKGDLSSESTVSRIRTEHFPLTLESARPSHTSQYLCASRSANEKLFFGSGTQLSVL.

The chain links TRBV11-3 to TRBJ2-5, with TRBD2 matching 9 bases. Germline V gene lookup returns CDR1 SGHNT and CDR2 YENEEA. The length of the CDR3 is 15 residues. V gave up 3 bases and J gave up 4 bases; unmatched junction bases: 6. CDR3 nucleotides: TGTGCCAGCAGCTTTAGGCGGGGGGGCGCAGAGACCCAGTACTTC. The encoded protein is CASSFRRGGAETQYF.

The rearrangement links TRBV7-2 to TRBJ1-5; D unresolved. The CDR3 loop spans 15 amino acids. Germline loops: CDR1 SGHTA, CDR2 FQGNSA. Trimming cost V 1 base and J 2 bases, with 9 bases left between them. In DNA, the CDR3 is TGTGCCAGCAGCTTAGGAGCCCTTGGCAATCAGCCCCAGCATTTT. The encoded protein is CASSLGALGNQPQHF. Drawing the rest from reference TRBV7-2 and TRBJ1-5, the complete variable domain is GAGVSQSPSNKVTEKGKDVELRCDPISGHTALYWYRQSLGQGLEFLIYFQGNSAPDKSGLPSDRFSAERTGGSVSTLTIQRTQQEDSAVYLCASSLGALGNQPQHFGDGTRLSIL.

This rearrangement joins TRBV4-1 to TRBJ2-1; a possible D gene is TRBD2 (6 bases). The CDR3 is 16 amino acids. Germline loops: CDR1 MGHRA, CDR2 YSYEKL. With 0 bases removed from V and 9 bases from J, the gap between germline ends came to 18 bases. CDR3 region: CASSQDPGGRGSEQFF. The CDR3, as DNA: TGCGCCAGCAGCCAAGATCCCGGGGGACGGGGCAGTGAGCAGTTCTTC.

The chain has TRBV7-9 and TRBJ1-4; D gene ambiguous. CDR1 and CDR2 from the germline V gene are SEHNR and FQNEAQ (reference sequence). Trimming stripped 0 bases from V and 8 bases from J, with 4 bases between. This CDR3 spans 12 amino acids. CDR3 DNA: TGTGCCAGCAGCTTAGCACTGGAAAAACTGTTTTTT. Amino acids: CASSLALEKLFF.

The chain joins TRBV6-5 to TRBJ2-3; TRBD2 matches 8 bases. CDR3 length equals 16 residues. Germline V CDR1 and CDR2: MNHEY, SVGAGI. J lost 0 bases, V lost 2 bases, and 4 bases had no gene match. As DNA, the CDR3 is TGTGCCAGCAGTTACCGAGCGGGGGCTAGCACAGATACGCAGTATTTT. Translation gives CASSYRAGASTDTQYF.

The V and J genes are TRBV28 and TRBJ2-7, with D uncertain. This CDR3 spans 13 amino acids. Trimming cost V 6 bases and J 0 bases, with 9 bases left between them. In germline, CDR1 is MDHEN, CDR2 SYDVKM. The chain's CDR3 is CASRARNSYEQYF. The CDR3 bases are TGTGCCAGCAGAGCAAGAAACTCCTACGAGCAGTACTTC. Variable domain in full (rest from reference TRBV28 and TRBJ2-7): DVKVTQSSRYLVKRTGEKVFLECVQDMDHENMFWYRQDPGLGLRLIYFSYDVKMKEKGDIPEGYSVSREKKERFSLILESASTNQTSMYLCASRARNSYEQYFGPGTRLTVT.

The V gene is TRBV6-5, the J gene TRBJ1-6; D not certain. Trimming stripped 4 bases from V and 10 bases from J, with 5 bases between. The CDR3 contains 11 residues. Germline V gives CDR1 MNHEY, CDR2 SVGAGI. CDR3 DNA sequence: TGTGCCAGCAGTTCCACCTCACCCCTCCACTTT. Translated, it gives CASSSTSPLHF.

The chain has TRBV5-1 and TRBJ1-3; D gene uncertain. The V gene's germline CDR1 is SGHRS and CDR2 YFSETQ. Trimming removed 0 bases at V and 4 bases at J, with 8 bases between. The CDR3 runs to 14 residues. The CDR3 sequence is CASSLEDGGNTIYF. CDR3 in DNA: TGCGCCAGCAGCTTGGAGGATGGGGGAAACACCATATATTTT.

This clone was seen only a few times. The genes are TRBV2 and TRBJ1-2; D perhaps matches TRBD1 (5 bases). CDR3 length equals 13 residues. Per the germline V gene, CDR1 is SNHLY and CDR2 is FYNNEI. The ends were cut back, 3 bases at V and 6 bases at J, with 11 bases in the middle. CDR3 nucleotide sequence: TGTGCCAGCAGTGAGGGGGAGAGGGATGGCTACACCTTC. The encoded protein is CASSEGERDGYTF.

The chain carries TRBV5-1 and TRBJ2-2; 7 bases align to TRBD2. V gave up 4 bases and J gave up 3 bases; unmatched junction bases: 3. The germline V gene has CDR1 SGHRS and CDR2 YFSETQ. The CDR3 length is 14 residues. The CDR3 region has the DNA TGCGCCAGCAGCCCACGGGGGGACACCGGGGAGCTGTTTTTT. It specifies CASSPRGDTGELFF. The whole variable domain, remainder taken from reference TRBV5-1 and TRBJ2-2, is KAGVTQTPRYLIKTRGQQVTLSCSPISGHRSVSWYQQTPGQGLQFLFEYFSETQRNKGNFPGRFSGRQFSNSRSEMNVSTLELGDSALYLCASSPRGDTGELFFGEGSRLTVL.

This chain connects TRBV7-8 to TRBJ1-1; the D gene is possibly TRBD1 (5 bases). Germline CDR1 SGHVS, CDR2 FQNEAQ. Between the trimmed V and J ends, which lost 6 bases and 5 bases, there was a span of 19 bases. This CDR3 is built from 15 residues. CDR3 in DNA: TGTGCCAGCAGTTCCCGCACAGGCAGGTTTACTGAAGCTTTCTTT. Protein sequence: CASSSRTGRFTEAFF.

The CDR3 coding sequence is TGCGCCAGCAGCCCGGGACAGGGGATGCAGCCCCAGCATTTT. Protein product: CASSPGQGMQPQHF. The chain carries TRBV5-1 and TRBJ1-5, with TRBD1 matching 10 bases. Germline trimming cut 4 bases from V and 7 bases from J; bases unmatched to any gene: 5. CDR1 and CDR2 from the germline V gene are SGHRS and YFSETQ. The CDR3 contains 14 residues.

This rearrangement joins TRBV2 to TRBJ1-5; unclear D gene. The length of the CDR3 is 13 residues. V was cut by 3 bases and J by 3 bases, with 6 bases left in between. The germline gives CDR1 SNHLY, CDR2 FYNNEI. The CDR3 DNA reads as TGTGCCAGCAGTGAGATGGTCAATCAGCCCCAGCATTTT. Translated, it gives CASSEMVNQPQHF.

In nucleotides, the CDR3 is TGTGCCAGCAGCTCCTTGAGGGGAAATTCACCCCTCCACTTT. Translated, it gives CASSSLRGNSPLHF. This rearrangement joins TRBV28 to TRBJ1-6, with D perhaps TRBD1 (5 bases). This CDR3 is 14 amino acids long. CDR1 MDHEN and CDR2 SYDVKM come from the germline V gene. The V and J ends lost 6 bases and 7 bases respectively, with 13 bases between them.

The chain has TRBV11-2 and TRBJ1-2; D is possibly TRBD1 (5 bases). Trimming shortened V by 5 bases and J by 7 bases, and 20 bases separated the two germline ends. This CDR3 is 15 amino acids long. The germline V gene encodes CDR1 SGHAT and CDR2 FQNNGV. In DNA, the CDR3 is TGTGCCAGCAGCCCAGCCAGGGATCCTGGGCCTGGCTACACCTTC. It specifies CASSPARDPGPGYTF.